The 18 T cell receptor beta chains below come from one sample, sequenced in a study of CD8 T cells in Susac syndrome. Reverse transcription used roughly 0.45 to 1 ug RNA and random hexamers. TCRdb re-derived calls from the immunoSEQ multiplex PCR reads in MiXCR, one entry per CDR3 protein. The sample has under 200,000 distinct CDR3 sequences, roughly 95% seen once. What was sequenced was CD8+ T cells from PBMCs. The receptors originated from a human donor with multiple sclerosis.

CDR3 in DNA: TGTGCCAGCAGCACCGGACAGTTTCACTATGGCTACACCTTC. Protein: CASSTGQFHYGYTF. The chain combines TRBV27 with TRBJ1-2; weak D call: TRBD1 (6 bases). V was trimmed by 6 bases and J by 3 bases, leaving 14 bases between them. The CDR3 extends over 14 amino acids. CDR1 is MNHEY, CDR2 SMNVEV, per germline (reference sequence).

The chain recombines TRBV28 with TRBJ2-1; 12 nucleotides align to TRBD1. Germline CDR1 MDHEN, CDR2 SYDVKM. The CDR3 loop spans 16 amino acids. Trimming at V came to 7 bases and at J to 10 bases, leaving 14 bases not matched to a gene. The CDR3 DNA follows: TGTGCCAGCACCTTAGAGTCGGGACAGGGGGCAGCCGAGCAGTTCTTC. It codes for CASTLESGQGAAEQFF.

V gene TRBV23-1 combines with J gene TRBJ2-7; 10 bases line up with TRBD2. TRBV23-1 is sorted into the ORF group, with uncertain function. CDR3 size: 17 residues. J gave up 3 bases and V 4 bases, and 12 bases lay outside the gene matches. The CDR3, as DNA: TGCGCCAGCAGTCCAAACATAGCTAGCGGGGGCCTCTACGAGCAGTACTTC. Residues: CASSPNIASGGLYEQYF.

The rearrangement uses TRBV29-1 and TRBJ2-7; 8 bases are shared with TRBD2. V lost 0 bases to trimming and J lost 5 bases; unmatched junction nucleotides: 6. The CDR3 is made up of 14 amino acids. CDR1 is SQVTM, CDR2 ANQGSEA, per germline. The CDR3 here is CSVEDPREGNEQYF. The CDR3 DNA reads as TGCAGCGTTGAAGATCCCCGGGAGGGAAACGAGCAGTACTTC.

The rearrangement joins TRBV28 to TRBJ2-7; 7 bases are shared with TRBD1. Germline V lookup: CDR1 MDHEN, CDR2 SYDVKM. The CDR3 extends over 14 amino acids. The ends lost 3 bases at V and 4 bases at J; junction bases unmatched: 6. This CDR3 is CASSFRQGLYEQYF. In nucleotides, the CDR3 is TGTGCCAGCAGTTTTAGACAGGGCCTGTACGAGCAGTACTTC.

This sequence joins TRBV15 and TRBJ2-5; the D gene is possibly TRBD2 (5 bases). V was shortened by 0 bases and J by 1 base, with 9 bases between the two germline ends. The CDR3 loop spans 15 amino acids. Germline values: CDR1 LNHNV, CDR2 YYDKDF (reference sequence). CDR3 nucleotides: TGTGCCACCAGCAGAGATCGGGGTATCCAAGAGACCCAGTACTTC. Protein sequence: CATSRDRGIQETQYF.

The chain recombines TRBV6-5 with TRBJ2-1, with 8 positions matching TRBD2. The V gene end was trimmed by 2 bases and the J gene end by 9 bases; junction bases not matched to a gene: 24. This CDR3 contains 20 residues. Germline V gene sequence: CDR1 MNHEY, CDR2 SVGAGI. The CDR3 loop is CASSYPTDFSSGLVLGEQFF. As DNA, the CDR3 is TGTGCCAGCAGTTACCCAACTGACTTTTCTTCGGGACTAGTCTTGGGTGAGCAGTTCTTC.

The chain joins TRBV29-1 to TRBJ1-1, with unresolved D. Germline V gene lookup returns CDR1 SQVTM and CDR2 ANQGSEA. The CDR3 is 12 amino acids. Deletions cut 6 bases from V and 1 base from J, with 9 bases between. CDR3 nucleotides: TGCAGCGTCGTAGAGTCGAACACTGAAGCTTTCTTT. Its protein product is CSVVESNTEAFF.

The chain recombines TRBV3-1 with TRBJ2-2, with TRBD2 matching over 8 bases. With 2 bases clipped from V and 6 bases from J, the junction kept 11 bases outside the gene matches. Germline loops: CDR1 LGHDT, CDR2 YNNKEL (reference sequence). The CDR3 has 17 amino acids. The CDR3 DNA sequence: TGTGCCAGCAGCCAACTCGTAGCGGGATCAGGCCCCGGGGAGCTGTTTTTT. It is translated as CASSQLVAGSGPGELFF. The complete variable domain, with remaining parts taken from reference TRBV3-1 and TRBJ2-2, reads DTAVSQTPKYLVTQMGNDKSIKCEQNLGHDTMYWYKQDSKKFLKIMFSYNNKELIINETVPNRFSPKSPDKAHLNLHINSLELGDSAVYFCASSQLVAGSGPGELFFGEGSRLTVL.

This CDR3 is CASSLTSGEEAFF. CDR3 nucleotide sequence: TGTGCCAGCAGCTTAACGAGCGGAGAGGAAGCTTTCTTT. The gene calls are TRBV7-3 and TRBJ1-1; no reliable D call. The V and J ends lost 0 bases and 8 bases respectively, with 10 bases between them. Germline V lookup: CDR1 SGHTA, CDR2 FQGTGA. The CDR3 totals 13 residues.

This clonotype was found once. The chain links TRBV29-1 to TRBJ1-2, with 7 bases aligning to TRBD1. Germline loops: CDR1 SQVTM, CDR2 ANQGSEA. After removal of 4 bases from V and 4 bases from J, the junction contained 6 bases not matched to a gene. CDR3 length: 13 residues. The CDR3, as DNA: TGCAGCGTTGCCGGGACAGCGGCCTATGGCTACACCTTC. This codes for CSVAGTAAYGYTF.

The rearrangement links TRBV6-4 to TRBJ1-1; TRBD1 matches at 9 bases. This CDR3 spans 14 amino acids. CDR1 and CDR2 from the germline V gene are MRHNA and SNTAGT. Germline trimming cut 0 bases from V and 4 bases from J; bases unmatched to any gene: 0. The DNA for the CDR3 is TGTGCCAGCAGTGACTCGGGACAGGGCACTGAAGCTTTCTTT. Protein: CASSDSGQGTEAFF.

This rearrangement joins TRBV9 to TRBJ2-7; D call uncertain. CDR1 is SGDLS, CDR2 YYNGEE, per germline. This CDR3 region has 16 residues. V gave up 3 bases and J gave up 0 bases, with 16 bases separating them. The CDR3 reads CASSAPTDTNSYEQYF. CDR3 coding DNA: TGTGCCAGCAGCGCTCCCACCGATACCAACTCCTACGAGCAGTACTTC.

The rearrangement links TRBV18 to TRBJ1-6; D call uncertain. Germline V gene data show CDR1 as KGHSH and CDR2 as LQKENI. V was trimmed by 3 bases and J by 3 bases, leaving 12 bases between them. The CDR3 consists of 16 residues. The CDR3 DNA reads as TGTGCCAGCTCACCGACTCTTTCCCACTATAATTCACCCCTCCACTTT. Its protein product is CASSPTLSHYNSPLHF.

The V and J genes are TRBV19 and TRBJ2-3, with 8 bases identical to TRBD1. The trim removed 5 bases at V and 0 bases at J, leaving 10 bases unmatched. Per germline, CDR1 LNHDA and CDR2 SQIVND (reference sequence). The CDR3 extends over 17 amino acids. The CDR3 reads CASSAYQGAASTDTQYF. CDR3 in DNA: TGTGCCAGTAGTGCATATCAGGGGGCGGCTAGCACAGATACGCAGTATTTT. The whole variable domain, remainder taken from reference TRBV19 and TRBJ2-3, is DGGITQSPKYLFRKEGQNVTLSCEQNLNHDAMYWYRQDPGQGLRLIYYSQIVNDFQKGDIAEGYSVSREKKESFPLTVTSAQKNPTAFYLCASSAYQGAASTDTQYFGPGTRLTVL.

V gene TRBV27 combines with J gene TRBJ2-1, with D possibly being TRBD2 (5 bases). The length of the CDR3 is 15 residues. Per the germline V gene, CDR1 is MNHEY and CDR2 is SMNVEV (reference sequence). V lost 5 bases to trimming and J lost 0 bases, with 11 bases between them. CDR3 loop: CASSTIASSYNEQFF. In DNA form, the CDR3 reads TGTGCCAGCAGTACAATAGCGAGCTCCTACAATGAGCAGTTCTTC.

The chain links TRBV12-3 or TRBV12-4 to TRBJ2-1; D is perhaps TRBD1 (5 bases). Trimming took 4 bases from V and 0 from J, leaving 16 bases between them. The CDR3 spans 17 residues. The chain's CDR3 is CASSSKDSSGSYNEQFF. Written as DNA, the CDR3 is TGTGCCAGCAGTTCGAAAGACAGTTCAGGCTCCTACAATGAGCAGTTCTTC.

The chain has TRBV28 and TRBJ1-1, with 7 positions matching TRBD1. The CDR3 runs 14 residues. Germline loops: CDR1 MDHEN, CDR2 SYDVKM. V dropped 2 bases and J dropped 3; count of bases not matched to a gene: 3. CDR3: CASSLPGTDTEAFF. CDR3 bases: TGTGCCAGCAGTTTACCGGGGACAGACACTGAAGCTTTCTTT. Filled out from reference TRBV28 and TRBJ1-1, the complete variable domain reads DVKVTQSSRYLVKRTGEKVFLECVQDMDHENMFWYRQDPGLGLRLIYFSYDVKMKEKGDIPEGYSVSREKKERFSLILESASTNQTSMYLCASSLPGTDTEAFFGQGTRLTVV.